Below are 30 T cell receptor beta chains sequenced from a single sample in a study of blood T cell repertoires in COVID-19. TCRdb's table, derived via immunoSEQ multiplex PCR, lists solely in-frame clones and lacks some. The data hold about 380,000 clones, with roughly 85% observed a single time. Sequencing used peripheral blood. These receptors originate from a woman in her late teens or twenties with acute or convalescent COVID-19.

V usage is TRBV27 and J usage is TRBJ2-5; D may be TRBD2 (6 bases). This CDR3 has 14 residues. CDR1 and CDR2 (germline): MNHEY, SMNVEV (reference sequence). Trimming took off 8 bases at V and 4 bases at J, with 17 bases between the two ends. The CDR3 DNA sequence: TGTGCCAGCCAGAAAGGGACTTTTTTAGAGACCCAGTACTTC. Its protein is CASQKGTFLETQYF.

V gene TRBV5-5 combines with J gene TRBJ1-1; TRBD1 agrees at 7 bases. The CDR3 runs to 15 residues. Germline loops: CDR1 SGHKS, CDR2 YYEKEE (reference sequence). V lost 4 bases and J lost 0; bases outside the gene matches: 6. The CDR3 DNA reads TGTGCCAGCAGCCGGGACAGTCCCATGAACACTGAAGCTTTCTTT. Protein: CASSRDSPMNTEAFF.

The CDR3 loop is CASSLRQADNSPLHF. CDR3 in DNA: TGTGCCAGCAGTTTACGACAGGCGGATAATTCACCCCTCCACTTT. The chain combines TRBV27 with TRBJ1-6; TRBD1 is a possible D gene (6 bases). The germline V and J ends were trimmed by 2 bases and 5 bases, with 10 bases remaining between them. The length of the CDR3 is 15 residues. Germline values: CDR1 MNHEY, CDR2 SMNVEV (reference sequence).

In DNA, the CDR3 is TGTGCCACCAGTGATTTGAGGAGGCCTCGGGATCAGCCCCAGCATTTT. Its translation is CATSDLRRPRDQPQHF. The rearrangement links TRBV24-1 to TRBJ1-5; D unclear. CDR3 size: 16 residues. The V gene lost 0 bases and the J gene lost 5 bases, with 13 bases spanning the gap. The germline CDR1 and CDR2 sequences are KGHDR and SFDVKD.

This sequence joins TRBV9 and TRBJ2-3; maybe TRBD1 (5 bases). The CDR3 consists of 17 residues. Germline values: CDR1 SGDLS, CDR2 YYNGEE. V was pared by 0 bases and J by 0 bases, with 14 bases between. The CDR3 loop reads CASSVGGAVASTDTQYF. The DNA for the CDR3 is TGTGCCAGCAGCGTAGGTGGGGCGGTAGCTAGCACAGATACGCAGTATTTT.

Comments on this clone: Other nucleotide sequences in the sample specify the same CDR3. This chain uses TRBV5-1 with TRBJ1-5, with TRBD1 identical over 8 bases. The germline CDR1 and CDR2 sequences are SGHRS and YFSETQ. V was pared by 3 bases and J by 6 bases, with 5 bases of the junction left unmatched. This CDR3 contains 14 residues. CDR3 protein: CASSSGQGGQPQHF. The CDR3 coding sequence is TGCGCCAGCAGCTCAGGACAGGGCGGTCAGCCCCAGCATTTT.

The V gene is TRBV7-9, the J gene TRBJ1-5; D unresolved. Per germline, CDR1 SEHNR and CDR2 FQNEAQ (reference sequence). The CDR3 is 15 amino acids. Trimming stripped 5 bases from V and 3 bases from J, with 14 bases between. The CDR3 nucleotides are TGTGCCAGCAGCATCTCCACAGAGTTCAATCAGCCCCAGCATTTT. It translates to CASSISTEFNQPQHF.

The rearrangement joins TRBV2 to TRBJ1-3, with D tentatively TRBD1 (5 bases). This CDR3 has 15 residues. Trimming cost V 4 bases and J 4 bases, with 14 bases left between them. Looked up from germline, CDR1 is SNHLY and CDR2 is FYNNEI. The CDR3 loop reads CASSGRRVDGNTIYF. The CDR3 region has the DNA TGTGCCAGCAGTGGGCGCAGGGTAGACGGAAACACCATATATTTT.

The rearrangement uses TRBV9 and TRBJ2-7; D may be TRBD1 (6 bases). V was pared by 4 bases and J by 0 bases, with 11 bases between. This CDR3 has 14 amino acids. Germline values: CDR1 SGDLS, CDR2 YYNGEE. CDR3 nucleotides: TGTGCCAGCAGCCTTTGGGACAACTCCTACGAGCAGTACTTC. Amino acid sequence: CASSLWDNSYEQYF.

The gene calls are TRBV7-9 and TRBJ1-2; 9 bases agree with TRBD1. The CDR3 is made up of 19 amino acids. J lost 5 bases, V lost 1 base, and 17 bases had no gene match. Looked up from germline, CDR1 is SEHNR and CDR2 is FQNEAQ (reference sequence). DNA for the CDR3: TGTGCCAGCAGCTTAGTGACTACGGTCCCCGGGACAGGGAAATATGGCTACACCTTC. This gives the protein CASSLVTTVPGTGKYGYTF.

CDR3 protein: CASSSRQGARAEAFF. The CDR3 DNA sequence: TGTGCCAGCAGTTCTAGACAGGGAGCGAGGGCTGAAGCTTTCTTT. The gene calls are TRBV6-5 and TRBJ1-1; TRBD1 aligns across 7 bases. Germline CDR1 reads MNHEY; CDR2 reads SVGAGI. V trimming: 4 bases; J trimming: 6 bases; junction bases outside the gene matches: 11. This CDR3 has 15 residues.

The chain combines TRBV24-1 with TRBJ1-1; D is unclear. The CDR3 length is 15 residues. CDR1 is KGHDR, CDR2 SFDVKD, per germline. V lost 4 bases, J lost 3 bases, and 14 bases lay in between. CDR3 sequence reads: CATSDPGHGDTEAFF. The DNA for the CDR3 is TGTGCCACCAGTGACCCGGGCCACGGGGACACTGAAGCTTTCTTT.

The chain is built from TRBV2 and TRBJ1-2; TRBD1 matches 8 bases. V lost 6 bases to trimming and J lost 4 bases; unmatched junction nucleotides: 7. The CDR3 extends over 14 amino acids. CDR1 is SNHLY and CDR2 is FYNNEI in the germline V gene. CDR3 coding DNA: TGTGCCAGCAGCATCACGACAGGGGTCTATGGCTACACCTTC. It encodes CASSITTGVYGYTF.

The V gene is TRBV4-1, the J gene TRBJ2-7; TRBD1 agrees at 8 bases. Per the germline V gene, CDR1 is MGHRA and CDR2 is YSYEKL. The CDR3 is 15 amino acids. V was pared by 2 bases and J by 2 bases, with 5 bases of the junction left unmatched. CDR3 coding DNA: TGCGCCAGCAGCCAACAACGGGACAGGCCCTACGAGCAGTACTTC. Its protein is CASSQQRDRPYEQYF.

In this sample, this clone turned up many times. The V and J genes are TRBV12-3 or TRBV12-4 and TRBJ1-1; D call uncertain. V dropped 4 bases and J dropped 4 bases, with 10 bases sitting between them. The CDR3 covers 13 residues. This CDR3 reads CASSYGESTEAFF. CDR3 DNA sequence: TGTGCCAGCAGTTACGGGGAGAGCACTGAAGCTTTCTTT.

The gene calls are TRBV3-1 (or the pseudogene TRBV3-2) and TRBJ1-2; D gene uncertain. This CDR3 comprises 14 residues. Germline loops: CDR1 LGHDT, CDR2 YNNKEL (reference sequence). V was pared by 1 base and J by 2 bases, with 8 bases between. The CDR3 bases are TGTGCCAGCAGCCAAGGAACAACGAACTATGGCTACACCTTC. Translation: CASSQGTTNYGYTF.

A few counts support this clone. In nucleotides, the CDR3 is TGTGCCAGCAGCGTAGCTGGGGCTAACGTTGGCTACACCTTC. Translation: CASSVAGANVGYTF. The chain links TRBV9 to TRBJ1-2; a possible D gene is TRBD1 (5 bases). CDR1 and CDR2 (germline): SGDLS, YYNGEE. The CDR3 totals 14 residues. Trimming removed 0 bases from V and 7 bases from J, with 13 bases in between.

The CDR3 is CASSYFSQGPQETQYF. The CDR3 DNA is TGTGCCAGCAGCTATTTTTCACAGGGGCCCCAAGAGACCCAGTACTTC. The chain employs TRBV7-9 and TRBJ2-5, with 7 bases that match TRBD1. The germline V gene encodes CDR1 SEHNR and CDR2 FQNEAQ (reference sequence). CDR3 length: 16 amino acids. After removal of 4 bases from V and 1 base from J, the junction contained 9 bases not matched to a gene.

V gene TRBV24-1 combines with J gene TRBJ2-3; no clear D gene. The germline gives CDR1 KGHDR, CDR2 SFDVKD. V shed 4 bases and J shed 11 bases, with 18 bases lying between them. The CDR3 has 14 residues. The CDR3 DNA follows: TGTGCCACCAGTGAACAGAGCCCCGAGATGGGGCAGTATTTT. Its protein is CATSEQSPEMGQYF.

The chain employs TRBV19 and TRBJ1-6; D call uncertain. V was clipped by 5 bases and J by 9 bases, with 14 bases between them. CDR1 is LNHDA, CDR2 SQIVND, per germline (reference sequence). The CDR3 runs 14 residues. Written as DNA, the CDR3 is TGTGCCAGTAGTGCCGGGATCTCTAGTTCACCCCTCCACTTT. Translated, it gives CASSAGISSSPLHF.

V and J are TRBV6-6 and TRBJ1-1; 8 bases align to TRBD1. V dropped 5 bases and J dropped 4; count of bases not matched to a gene: 12. CDR3 size: 16 residues. Germline CDR1 and CDR2: MNHNY and SVGAGI (reference sequence). The CDR3 region has the DNA TGTGCCAGCAGTAAAGGGATTGACAGGGGTAGCACTGAAGCTTTCTTT. It translates to CASSKGIDRGSTEAFF.

The chain is built from TRBV27 and TRBJ2-3; D is ambiguous. Germline V gene lookup returns CDR1 MNHEY and CDR2 SMNVEV (reference sequence). V dropped 2 bases and J dropped 1 base, with 13 bases sitting between them. CDR3 length: 16 amino acids. The CDR3 region has the DNA TGTGCCAGCAGTTTAGGCCCTCCCGAGGGCACAGATACGCAGTATTTT. It specifies CASSLGPPEGTDTQYF.

The J gene is TRBJ2-1, the V gene TRBV6-2 or TRBV6-3, with 7 bases matching TRBD1. The CDR3 is 15 amino acids. J gave up 4 bases and V 2 bases, and 5 bases lay outside the gene matches. Germline CDR1 is MNHEY and CDR2 is SVGEGT. The CDR3 protein is CASSYRGRDYNEQFF. CDR3 nucleotides: TGTGCCAGCAGTTACAGGGGGCGCGATTACAATGAGCAGTTCTTC.

The chain is built from TRBV7-3 and TRBJ1-1; D remains ambiguous. The germline gives CDR1 SGHTA, CDR2 FQGTGA. Trimming removed 5 bases at V and 1 base at J, with 8 bases between. This CDR3 region has 13 residues. The CDR3 DNA reads as TGTGCCAGCAGCATTCAGGAGAACACTGAAGCTTTCTTT. Amino acids: CASSIQENTEAFF.

V usage is TRBV12-3 or TRBV12-4 and J usage is TRBJ1-1; the D gene is possibly TRBD1 (5 bases). CDR3 length equals 11 residues. Trimming left V 7 bases short and J 7 bases short, with 10 bases between. CDR3 protein: CASTRGVEAFF. CDR3 coding DNA: TGTGCCAGCACCCGGGGGGTTGAAGCTTTCTTT.

This clone was counted ten times or more. Other DNA variants within this sample encode the same CDR3. The chain uses TRBV24-1 and TRBJ1-4, with D perhaps TRBD1 (6 bases). The CDR3 runs 16 residues. The V and J ends lost 4 bases and 3 bases respectively, with 14 bases between them. CDR1 and CDR2 from the germline V gene are KGHDR and SFDVKD. The CDR3 reads CATSDAATGPNEKLFF. Here the CDR3 DNA reads TGTGCCACCAGTGACGCGGCGACAGGACCTAATGAAAAACTGTTTTTT.

The rearrangement links TRBV5-1 to TRBJ2-1; D is unclear. V was clipped by 0 bases and J by 2 bases, with 9 bases between them. CDR3 length: 15 amino acids. Germline CDR1 and CDR2: SGHRS and YFSETQ. CDR3 bases: TGCGCCAGCAGCTTGGTTAGTCCCACCTACAATGAGCAGTTCTTC. Its translation is CASSLVSPTYNEQFF.

The chain links TRBV7-9 to TRBJ1-2, with 9 nucleotides matching TRBD1. Germline V gene sequence: CDR1 SEHNR, CDR2 FQNEAQ (reference sequence). This CDR3 is 13 amino acids long. V was pared by 1 base and J by 12 bases, with 6 bases of the junction left unmatched. The CDR3 region has the DNA TGTGCCAGCAGCTTAGGGGGACAGGGAAAGGACACCTTC. As protein: CASSLGGQGKDTF. Using reference TRBV7-9 and TRBJ1-2 for the parts outside the CDR3, the full variable domain is DTGVSQNPRHKITKRGQNVTFRCDPISEHNRLYWYRQTLGQGPEFLTYFQNEAQLEKSRLLSDRFSAERPKGSFSTLEIQRTEQGDSAMYLCASSLGGQGKDTFGSGTRLTVV.

The chain carries TRBV15 and TRBJ1-4; D call uncertain. This CDR3 is 13 amino acids long. V shed 0 bases and J shed 6 bases, with 5 bases lying between them. Germline loops: CDR1 LNHNV, CDR2 YYDKDF (reference sequence). DNA for the CDR3: TGTGCCACCAGCAGAGACCGAGATGAAAAACTGTTTTTT. Translating gives CATSRDRDEKLFF.

This clone turned up a few times. The chain has TRBV5-1 and TRBJ1-1; unclear D gene. Germline V gene lookup returns CDR1 SGHRS and CDR2 YFSETQ. Trimming cost V 1 base and J 4 bases, with 8 bases left between them. CDR3 length equals 13 residues. The CDR3 sequence is CASSLQITTEAFF. Written as DNA, the CDR3 is TGCGCCAGCAGCTTGCAGATTACCACTGAAGCTTTCTTT.